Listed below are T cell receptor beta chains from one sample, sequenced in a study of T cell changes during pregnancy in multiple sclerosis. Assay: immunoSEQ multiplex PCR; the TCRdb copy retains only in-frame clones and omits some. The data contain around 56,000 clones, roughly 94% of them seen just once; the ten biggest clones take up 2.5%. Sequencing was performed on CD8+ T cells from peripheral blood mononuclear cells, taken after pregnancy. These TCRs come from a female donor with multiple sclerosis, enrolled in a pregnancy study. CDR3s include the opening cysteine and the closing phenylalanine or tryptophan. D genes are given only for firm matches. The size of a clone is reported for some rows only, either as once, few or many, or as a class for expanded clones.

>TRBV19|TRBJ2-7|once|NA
CASSMATTADYEQYF
TGTGCCAGTAGTATGGCCACTACGGCCGACTACGAGCAGTACTTC
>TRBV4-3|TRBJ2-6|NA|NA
CASSHPPGTPSGANVLTF
TGCGCCAGCAGCCACCCGCCAGGGACTCCCTCTGGGGCCAACGTCCTGACTTTC
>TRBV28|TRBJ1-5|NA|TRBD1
CATIGQGLNQPQHF
TGTGCCACGATCGGACAGGGCCTAAATCAGCCCCAGCATTTT
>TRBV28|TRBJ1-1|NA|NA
CASSWATGNTEAFF
TGTGCCAGCAGTTGGGCGACAGGGAACACTGAAGCTTTCTTT
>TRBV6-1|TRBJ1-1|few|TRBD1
CASSENRGPGAFF
TGTGCCAGCAGTGAGAACAGGGGGCCGGGTGCTTTCTTT
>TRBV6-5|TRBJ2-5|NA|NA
CASKGYGETQYF
TGTGCCAGCAAGGGGTATGGGGAGACCCAGTACTTC
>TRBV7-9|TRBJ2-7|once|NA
CASNPGGAAEQYF
TGTGCCAGCAATCCAGGAGGGGCAGCCGAGCAGTACTTC
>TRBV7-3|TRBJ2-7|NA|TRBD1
CASSLFGTGTYEQYF
TGTGCCAGCAGCTTATTCGGGACAGGGACCTACGAGCAGTACTTC
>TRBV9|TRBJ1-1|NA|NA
CASSVGKGKRGAFF
TGTGCCAGCAGCGTAGGTAAGGGAAAGAGGGGGGCTTTCTTT
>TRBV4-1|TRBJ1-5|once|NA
CASSQEGAQPQHF
TGCGCCAGCAGCCAAGAAGGGGCTCAGCCCCAGCATTTT
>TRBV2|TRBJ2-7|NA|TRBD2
CANLAGETDEQYF
TGTGCCAACCTAGCGGGAGAGACAGACGAGCAGTACTTC
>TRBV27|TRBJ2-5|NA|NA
CASSLGGWFQETQYF
TGTGCCAGCAGTTTAGGAGGGTGGTTTCAAGAGACCCAGTACTTC
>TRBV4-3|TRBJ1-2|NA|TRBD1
CASSQDRGTGGRDGYTF
TGCGCCAGCAGCCAAGATCGTGGGACAGGGGGCAGGGATGGCTACACCTTC
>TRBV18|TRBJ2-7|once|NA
CASSHKQGYSDEQYF
TGTGCCAGCTCCCACAAGCAGGGGTATTCGGATGAGCAGTACTTC
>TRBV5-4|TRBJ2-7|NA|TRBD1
CASSSDRGLAYEQYF
TGTGCCAGCAGCTCCGACAGGGGGTTGGCCTACGAGCAGTACTTC
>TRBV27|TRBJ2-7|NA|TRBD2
CASSPASGVSYEQYF
TGTGCCAGCTCCCCGGCTAGCGGGGTATCCTACGAGCAGTACTTC
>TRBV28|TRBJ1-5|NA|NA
CASRTVNQPQHF
TGTGCCAGCAGGACAGTCAATCAGCCCCAGCATTTT
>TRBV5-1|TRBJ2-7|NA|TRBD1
CASSLVVTGVDEQYF
TGCGCCAGCAGCTTGGTGGTGACAGGGGTTGACGAGCAGTACTTC
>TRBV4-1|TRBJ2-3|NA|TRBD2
CASSQGLAGGGYTQYF
TGCGCCAGCAGCCAAGGCCTAGCGGGAGGGGGTTATACGCAGTATTTT
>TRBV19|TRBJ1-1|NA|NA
CASSLRPGAEAFF
TGTGCCAGTAGCCTGAGGCCGGGGGCTGAAGCTTTCTTT